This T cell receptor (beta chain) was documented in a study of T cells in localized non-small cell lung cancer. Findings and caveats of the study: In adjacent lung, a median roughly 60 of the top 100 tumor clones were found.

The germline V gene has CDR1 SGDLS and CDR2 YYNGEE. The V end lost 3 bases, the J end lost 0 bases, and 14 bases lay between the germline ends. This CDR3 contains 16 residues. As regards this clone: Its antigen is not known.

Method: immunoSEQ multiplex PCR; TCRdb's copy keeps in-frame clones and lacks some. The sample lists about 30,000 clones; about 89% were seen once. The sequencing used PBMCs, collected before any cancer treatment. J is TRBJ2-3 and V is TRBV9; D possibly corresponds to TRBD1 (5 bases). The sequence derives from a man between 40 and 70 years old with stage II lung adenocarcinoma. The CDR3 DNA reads TGTGCCAGCAGCGGACGACAGAAAGCTAGCACAGATACGCAGTATTTT. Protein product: CASSGRQKASTDTQYF.